This T cell receptor beta chain was sequenced during a study of blood T cell repertoires in COVID-19. Study-level information: The study drew acute and convalescent COVID-19 samples from the United States, Italy and Spain. T cells, B-cell-depleted T cells, or PBMCs provided the cDNA or gDNA that served as material.

This CDR3 has 15 amino acids. Germline V gene lookup returns CDR1 KGHSH and CDR2 LQKENI. Trimming removed 0 bases from V and 4 bases from J, with 13 bases in between. Per the original methods: Scientists estimated how many nucleated cells there were by amplifying reference gene primers. Here immunoSEQ multiplex PCR was the method, and the copy in TCRdb shows in-frame clones only, minus some. For V, J and clone size, that table is used; D and trimming come from the DNA. The sample lists under 250,000 clones; roughly 83% were seen once. The clonotype was recovered from a man aged 35 to 55 with acute or convalescent COVID-19. The sample consisted of peripheral blood. The chain couples TRBV18 to TRBJ2-7; a weak D match, TRBD2 (5 bases). This CDR3 is CASSPPQGRFYEQYF. In nucleotides, the CDR3 is TGTGCCAGCTCACCACCGCAAGGGAGATTTTACGAGCAGTACTTC.